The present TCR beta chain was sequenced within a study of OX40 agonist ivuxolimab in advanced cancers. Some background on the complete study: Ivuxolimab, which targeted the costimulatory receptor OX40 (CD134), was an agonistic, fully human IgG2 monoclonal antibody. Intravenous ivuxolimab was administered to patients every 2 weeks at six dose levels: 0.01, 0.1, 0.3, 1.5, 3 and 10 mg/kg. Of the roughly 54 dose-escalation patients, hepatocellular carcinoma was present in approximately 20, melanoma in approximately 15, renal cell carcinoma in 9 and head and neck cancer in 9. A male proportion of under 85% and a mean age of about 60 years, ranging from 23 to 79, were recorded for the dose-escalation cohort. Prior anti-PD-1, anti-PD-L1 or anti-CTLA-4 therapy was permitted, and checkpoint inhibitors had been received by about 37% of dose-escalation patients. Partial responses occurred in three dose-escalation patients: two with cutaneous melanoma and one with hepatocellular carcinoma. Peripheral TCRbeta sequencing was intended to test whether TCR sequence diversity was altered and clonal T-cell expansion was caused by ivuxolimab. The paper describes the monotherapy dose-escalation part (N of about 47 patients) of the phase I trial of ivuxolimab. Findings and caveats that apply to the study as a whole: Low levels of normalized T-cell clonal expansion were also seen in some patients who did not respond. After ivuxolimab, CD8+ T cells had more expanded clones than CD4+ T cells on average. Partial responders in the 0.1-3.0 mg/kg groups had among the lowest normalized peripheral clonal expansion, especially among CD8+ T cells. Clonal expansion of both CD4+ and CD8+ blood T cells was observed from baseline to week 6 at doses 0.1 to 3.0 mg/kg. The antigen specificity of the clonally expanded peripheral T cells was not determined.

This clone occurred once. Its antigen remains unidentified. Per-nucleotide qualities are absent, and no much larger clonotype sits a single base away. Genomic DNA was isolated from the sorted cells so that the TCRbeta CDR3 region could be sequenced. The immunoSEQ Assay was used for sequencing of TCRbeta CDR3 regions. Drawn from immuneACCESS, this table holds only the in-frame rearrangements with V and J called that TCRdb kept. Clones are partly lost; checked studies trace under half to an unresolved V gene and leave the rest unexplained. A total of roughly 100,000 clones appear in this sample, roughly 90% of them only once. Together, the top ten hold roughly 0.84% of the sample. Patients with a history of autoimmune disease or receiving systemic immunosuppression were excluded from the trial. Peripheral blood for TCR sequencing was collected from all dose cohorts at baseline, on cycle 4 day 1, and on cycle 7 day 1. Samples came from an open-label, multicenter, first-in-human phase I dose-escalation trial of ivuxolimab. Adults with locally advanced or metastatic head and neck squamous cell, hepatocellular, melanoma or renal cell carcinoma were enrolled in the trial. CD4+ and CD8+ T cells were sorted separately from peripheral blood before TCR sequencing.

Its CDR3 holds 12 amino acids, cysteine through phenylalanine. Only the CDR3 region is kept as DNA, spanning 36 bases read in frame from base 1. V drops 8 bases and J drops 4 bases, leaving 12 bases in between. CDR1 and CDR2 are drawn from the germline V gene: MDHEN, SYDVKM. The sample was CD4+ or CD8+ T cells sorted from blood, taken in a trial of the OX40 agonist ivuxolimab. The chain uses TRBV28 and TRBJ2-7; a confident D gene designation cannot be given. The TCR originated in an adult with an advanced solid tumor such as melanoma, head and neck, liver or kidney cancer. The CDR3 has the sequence CASRKDGYEQYF. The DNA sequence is TGTGCCAGCCGGAAGGACGGGTACGAGCAGTACTTC.